This is a list of T cell receptor beta chains from one sample in a study of blood T cell repertoires in COVID-19. Generated by immunoSEQ multiplex PCR, the TCRdb table keeps only in-frame clones and is missing some. The sample lists 120,000 to 150,000 clones, around nine tenths occurring once. The sample taken for sequencing was peripheral blood. The receptors come from a human donor in a cohort sampled during active COVID-19. Both conserved end residues are part of each CDR3. Each record gives: V gene, J gene, D gene, clone size, CDR3 protein, CDR3 DNA. D genes are given only for firm matches. Not every row has a clone size; where given, it reads once, few, many or a size class.

V gene: TRBV27
J gene: TRBJ2-1
D gene: TRBD2
clone size: .
CDR3 protein: CASSSGLAGGWYNEQFF
CDR3 DNA: TGTGCCAGCAGTTCGGGACTAGCGGGGGGATGGTACAATGAGCAGTTCTTC

V gene: TRBV15
J gene: TRBJ2-1
D gene: .
clone size: .
CDR3 protein: CATSRDRGALYNEQFF
CDR3 DNA: TGTGCCACCAGCAGAGATCGGGGGGCGCTTTACAATGAGCAGTTCTTC

V gene: TRBV19
J gene: TRBJ1-5
D gene: .
clone size: .
CDR3 protein: CASSSRQSHKPQHF
CDR3 DNA: TGTGCCAGTAGTTCCCGACAGTCCCATAAGCCCCAGCATTTT

V gene: TRBV24-1
J gene: TRBJ1-6
D gene: .
clone size: .
CDR3 protein: CATSGGISYNSPLHF
CDR3 DNA: TGTGCCACCAGTGGGGGCATCTCCTATAATTCACCCCTCCACTTT

V gene: TRBV28
J gene: TRBJ1-1
D gene: TRBD1
clone size: .
CDR3 protein: CASGNRGRVNTEAFF
CDR3 DNA: TGTGCCAGCGGAAACAGGGGGCGCGTGAACACTGAAGCTTTCTTT

V gene: TRBV12-3/TRBV12-4
J gene: TRBJ1-2
D gene: .
clone size: .
CDR3 protein: CASSFQGSRGYTF
CDR3 DNA: TGTGCCAGCAGTTTCCAGGGGTCGCGTGGCTACACCTTC

V gene: TRBV19
J gene: TRBJ2-2
D gene: TRBD1
clone size: .
CDR3 protein: CASSEDRERKGGELFF
CDR3 DNA: TGTGCCAGTAGCGAGGACAGGGAGAGGAAGGGCGGGGAGCTGTTTTTT

V gene: TRBV7-9
J gene: TRBJ2-1
D gene: TRBD2
clone size: .
CDR3 protein: CASSLGTSGEGEQFF
CDR3 DNA: TGTGCCAGCAGCTTAGGGACTAGCGGGGAGGGTGAGCAGTTCTTC

V gene: TRBV6-5
J gene: TRBJ2-3
D gene: TRBD2
clone size: few
CDR3 protein: CAHRREAGVADTQYF
CDR3 DNA: TGTGCCCACCGAAGGGAAGCGGGAGTCGCAGATACGCAGTATTTT

V gene: TRBV5-1
J gene: TRBJ2-1
D gene: TRBD2
clone size: .
CDR3 protein: CASSLWGGGTYNEQFF
CDR3 DNA: TGCGCCAGCAGTCTCTGGGGCGGGGGAACCTACAATGAGCAGTTCTTC

V gene: TRBV28
J gene: TRBJ2-7
D gene: TRBD2
clone size: few
CDR3 protein: CASSPRLAGVYEQYF
CDR3 DNA: TGTGCCAGCAGCCCGAGACTAGCGGGAGTCTACGAGCAGTACTTC